This T cell receptor beta chain emerged from a study of T cells in Graves' hyperthyroidism and ophthalmopathy. Germline V gives CDR1 SGHVS, CDR2 FQNEAQ. This CDR3 has 13 residues. Trimming removed 4 bases at V and 5 bases at J, with 11 bases between. In the case of this clonotype: A read error is possible here, since a much larger clone lies one base away.

What was amplified from RNA transcripts were TCR beta CDR3 regions. HTBI primers were the set used in a first-round RT-PCR of the TCR CDR3. TCRdb re-derived calls from the multiplex PCR reads in MiXCR, one entry per CDR3 protein. Of over 700,000 distinct CDR3 sequences in the sample, roughly 40% were seen once. The chain uses TRBV7-8 and TRBJ2-5, with D unresolved. Sequencing was carried out using blood. This TCR was recovered from a man aged 18 to 29 with Graves' hyperthyroidism. The CDR3 region is CASSYPGLETQYF. In DNA form, the CDR3 reads TGTGCCAGCAGCTACCCCGGGCTCGAGACCCAGTACTTC.